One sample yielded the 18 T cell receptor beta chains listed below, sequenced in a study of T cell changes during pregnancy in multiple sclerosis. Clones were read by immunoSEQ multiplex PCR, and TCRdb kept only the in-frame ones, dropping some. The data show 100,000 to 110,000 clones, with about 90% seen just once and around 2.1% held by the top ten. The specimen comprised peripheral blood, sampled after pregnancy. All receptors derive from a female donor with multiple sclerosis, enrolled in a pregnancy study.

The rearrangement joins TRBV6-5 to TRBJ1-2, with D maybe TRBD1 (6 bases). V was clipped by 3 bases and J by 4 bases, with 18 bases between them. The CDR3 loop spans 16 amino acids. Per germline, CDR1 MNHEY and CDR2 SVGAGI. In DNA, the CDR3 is TGTGCCAGCAGTTATCTCTCCCCGCGCAGGGGCTATGGCTACACCTTC. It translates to CASSYLSPRRGYGYTF.

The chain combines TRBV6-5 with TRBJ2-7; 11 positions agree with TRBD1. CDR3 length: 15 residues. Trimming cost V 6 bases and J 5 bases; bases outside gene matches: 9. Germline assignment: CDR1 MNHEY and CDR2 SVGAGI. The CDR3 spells CASRDGGQGDHEQYF. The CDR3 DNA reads TGTGCCAGCAGGGATGGGGGACAGGGGGACCACGAGCAGTACTTC.

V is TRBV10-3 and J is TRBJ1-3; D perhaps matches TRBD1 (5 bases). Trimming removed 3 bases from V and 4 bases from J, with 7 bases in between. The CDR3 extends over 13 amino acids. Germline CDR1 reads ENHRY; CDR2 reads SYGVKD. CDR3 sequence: CAISDGGGNTIYF. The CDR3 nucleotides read TGTGCCATCAGTGACGGGGGAGGAAACACCATATATTTT.

CDR3 coding DNA: TGTGCCAGCTCACCACCGTTAGAGCGGTCACCCCTCCACTTT. It is translated as CASSPPLERSPLHF. The gene calls are TRBV18 and TRBJ1-6; D unresolved. The germline CDR1 and CDR2 sequences are KGHSH and LQKENI. The V end lost 0 bases, the J end lost 10 bases, and 10 bases lay between the germline ends. The CDR3 is made up of 14 amino acids.

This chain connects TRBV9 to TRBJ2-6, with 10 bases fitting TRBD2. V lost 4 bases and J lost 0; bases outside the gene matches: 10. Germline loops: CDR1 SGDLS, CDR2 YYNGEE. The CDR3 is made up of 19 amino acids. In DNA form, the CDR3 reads TGTGCCAGCAGCCTCACCGGGACTAGCGCCTTCTCTGGGGCCAACGTCCTGACTTTC. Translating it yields CASSLTGTSAFSGANVLTF.

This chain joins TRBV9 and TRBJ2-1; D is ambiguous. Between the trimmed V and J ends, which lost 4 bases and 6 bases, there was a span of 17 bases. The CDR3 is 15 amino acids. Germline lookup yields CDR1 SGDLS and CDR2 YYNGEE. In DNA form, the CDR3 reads TGTGCCAGCAGCCCACAGCAGTTTGTCTCCAATGAGCAGTTCTTC. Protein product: CASSPQQFVSNEQFF.

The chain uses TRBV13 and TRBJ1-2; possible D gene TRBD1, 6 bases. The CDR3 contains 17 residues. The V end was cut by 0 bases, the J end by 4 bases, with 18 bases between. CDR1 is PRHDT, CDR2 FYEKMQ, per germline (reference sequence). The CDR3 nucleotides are TGTGCCAGCAGCTTAGGGGCCGGTGAGGGGGGGGGCTATGGCTACACCTTC. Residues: CASSLGAGEGGGYGYTF.

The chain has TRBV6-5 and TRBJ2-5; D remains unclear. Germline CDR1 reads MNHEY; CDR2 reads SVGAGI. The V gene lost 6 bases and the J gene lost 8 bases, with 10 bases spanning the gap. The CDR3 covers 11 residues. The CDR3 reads CASSGGSTQYF. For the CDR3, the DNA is TGTGCCAGCAGCGGCGGAAGTACCCAGTACTTC.

The CDR3 spells CASSTGETQYF. The CDR3 DNA reads as TGTGCCAGCAGCACAGGAGAGACCCAGTACTTC. This sequence joins TRBV11-2 and TRBJ2-5; the D gene is possibly TRBD1 (5 bases). The germline V gene encodes CDR1 SGHAT and CDR2 FQNNGV. This CDR3 has 11 residues. V gave up 5 bases and J gave up 4 bases, with 5 bases separating them.

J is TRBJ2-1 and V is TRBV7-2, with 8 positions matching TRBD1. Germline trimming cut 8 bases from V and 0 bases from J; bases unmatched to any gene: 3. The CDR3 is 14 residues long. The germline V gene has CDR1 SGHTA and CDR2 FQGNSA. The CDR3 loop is CASGQGNSYNEQFF. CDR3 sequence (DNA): TGTGCCAGCGGACAGGGTAACTCCTACAATGAGCAGTTCTTC. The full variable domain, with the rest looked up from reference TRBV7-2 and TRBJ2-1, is GAGVSQSPSNKVTEKGKDVELRCDPISGHTALYWYRQSLGQGLEFLIYFQGNSAPDKSGLPSDRFSAERTGGSVSTLTIQRTQQEDSAVYLCASGQGNSYNEQFFGPGTRLTVL.

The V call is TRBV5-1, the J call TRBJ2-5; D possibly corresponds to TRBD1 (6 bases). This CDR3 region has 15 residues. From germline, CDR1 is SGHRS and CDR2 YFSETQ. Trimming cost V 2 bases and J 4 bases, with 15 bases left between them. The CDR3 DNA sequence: TGCGCCAGCAGCTTCGAAGGGCCCAGGGGAGAGACCCAGTACTTC. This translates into CASSFEGPRGETQYF.

The CDR3 loop is CASSLSRTGDYEQYF. The CDR3 DNA is TGTGCCAGCAGTTTAAGTCGGACAGGGGATTACGAGCAGTACTTC. The genes are TRBV27 and TRBJ2-7; 9 bases match TRBD1. With V trimmed by 2 bases and J by 4 bases, 6 bases remained unmatched. CDR1 is MNHEY and CDR2 is SMNVEV in the germline V gene (reference sequence). The CDR3 loop spans 15 amino acids.

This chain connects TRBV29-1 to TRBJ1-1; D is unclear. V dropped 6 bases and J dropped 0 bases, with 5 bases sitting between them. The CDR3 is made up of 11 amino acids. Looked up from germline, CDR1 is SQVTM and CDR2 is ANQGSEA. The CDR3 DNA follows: TGCAGCGTAGCCTTGAACACTGAAGCTTTCTTT. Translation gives CSVALNTEAFF.

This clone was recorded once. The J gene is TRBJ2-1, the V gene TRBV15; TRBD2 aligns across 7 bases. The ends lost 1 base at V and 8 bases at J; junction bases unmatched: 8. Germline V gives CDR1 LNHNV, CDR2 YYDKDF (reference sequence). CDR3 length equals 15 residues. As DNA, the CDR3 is TGTGCCACCAGCAGAGGCGGGAGTCGTATCCATGAGCAGTTCTTC. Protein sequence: CATSRGGSRIHEQFF.

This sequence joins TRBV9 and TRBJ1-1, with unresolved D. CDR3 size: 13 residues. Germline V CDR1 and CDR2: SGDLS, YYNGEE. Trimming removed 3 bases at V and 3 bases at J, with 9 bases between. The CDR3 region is CASSADTYTEAFF. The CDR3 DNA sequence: TGTGCCAGCAGCGCAGACACATACACTGAAGCTTTCTTT.

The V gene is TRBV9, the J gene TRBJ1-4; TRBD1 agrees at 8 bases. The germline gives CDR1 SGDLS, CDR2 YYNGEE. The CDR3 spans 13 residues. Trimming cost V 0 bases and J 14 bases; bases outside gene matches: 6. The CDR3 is CASSVVGTGLLFF. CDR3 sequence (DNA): TGTGCCAGCAGCGTAGTCGGGACAGGTCTCCTGTTTTTT.

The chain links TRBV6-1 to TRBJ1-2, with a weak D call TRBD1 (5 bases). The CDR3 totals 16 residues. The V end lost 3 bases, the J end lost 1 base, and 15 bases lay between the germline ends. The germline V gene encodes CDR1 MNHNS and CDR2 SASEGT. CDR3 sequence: CASSDPGVEGNYGYTF. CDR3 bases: TGTGCCAGCAGTGACCCGGGGGTAGAAGGTAACTATGGCTACACCTTC.

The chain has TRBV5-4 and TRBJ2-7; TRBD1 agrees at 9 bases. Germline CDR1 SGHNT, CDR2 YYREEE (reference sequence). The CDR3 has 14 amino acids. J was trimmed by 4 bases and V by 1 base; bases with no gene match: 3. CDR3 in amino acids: CASSLTGGPYEQYF. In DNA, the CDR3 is TGTGCCAGCAGCTTGACAGGGGGCCCATACGAGCAGTACTTC.